This TCR beta chain derives from a study of OX40 agonist ivuxolimab in advanced cancers. The assay was immunoSEQ multiplex PCR, and TCRdb's table has in-frame clones only and misses some. This repertoire shows roughly 60,000 clones, about 90% found once; its top ten account for about 4.1%. Germline trimming cut 5 bases from V and 6 bases from J; bases unmatched to any gene: 11. This CDR3 contains 15 residues. Germline V lookup: CDR1 SNHLY, CDR2 FYNNEI. The genes are TRBV2 and TRBJ2-3, with TRBD2 matching 7 bases. The TCR comes from an adult with an advanced solid tumor such as melanoma, head and neck, liver or kidney cancer. The sample here was CD4+ or CD8+ T cells sorted from blood, taken in a trial of the OX40 agonist ivuxolimab. CDR3 protein: CASSYSSGPTDTQYF. The CDR3 nucleotides read TGTGCCAGCAGTTACTCTAGCGGACCCACCGATACGCAGTATTTT.